The subject of this entry is one TCR beta chain. The data belong to a study of blood T cell repertoires in COVID-19. Study as a whole: COVID-19 samples from acute and convalescent phases originated in the United States, Italy and Spain. Nucleic acid was either cDNA or gDNA, and it came from T cells, B-cell-depleted T cells, or PBMCs.

Trimming took 5 bases from V and 7 from J; bases not matched to a gene: 12. Germline CDR1 is SGHVS and CDR2 is FQNEAQ. The CDR3 is made up of 16 amino acids. Original methodology: Nucleated cell counts were estimated from reference gene primer amplification. The method was immunoSEQ multiplex PCR; TCRdb's version includes in-frame clones alone and lacks a portion of them. The DNA was the basis for D and trimming; V, J and clone size are from that table. This sample has approximately 93,000 clones, with more than 80% found just once. Sequences were obtained from peripheral blood. The J gene is TRBJ1-5, the V gene TRBV7-8, with 9 positions matching TRBD1. This TCR was recovered from a man in his fifties or sixties with active or convalescent COVID-19. CDR3 protein: CASSPDRGSGLQPQHF. Written as DNA, the CDR3 is TGTGCCAGCAGCCCCGACAGGGGGTCCGGTTTGCAGCCCCAGCATTTT.